This T cell receptor beta chain was obtained from a study of blood T cell repertoires in COVID-19. The overall study: Acute and convalescent COVID-19 samples came from the United States, Italy and Spain.

The CDR3 is made up of 14 amino acids. CDR1 is LNHDA, CDR2 SQIVND, per germline (reference sequence). V lost 4 bases and J 3 bases, leaving 12 bases between the germline ends. The table came from immunoSEQ multiplex PCR; TCRdb's copy has only in-frame clones and leaves some out. Among more than 150,000 clones, roughly 74% were seen once, and the ten largest hold approximately 15%. The chain carries TRBV19 and TRBJ1-2, with D possibly being TRBD1 (6 bases). Sequencing was performed on peripheral blood. This TCR was sampled from a woman of 80 years or more with acute or convalescent COVID-19. In DNA, the CDR3 is TGTGCCAGTAGTACCTCCAGGGGAGACTATGGCTACACCTTC. Residues: CASSTSRGDYGYTF.